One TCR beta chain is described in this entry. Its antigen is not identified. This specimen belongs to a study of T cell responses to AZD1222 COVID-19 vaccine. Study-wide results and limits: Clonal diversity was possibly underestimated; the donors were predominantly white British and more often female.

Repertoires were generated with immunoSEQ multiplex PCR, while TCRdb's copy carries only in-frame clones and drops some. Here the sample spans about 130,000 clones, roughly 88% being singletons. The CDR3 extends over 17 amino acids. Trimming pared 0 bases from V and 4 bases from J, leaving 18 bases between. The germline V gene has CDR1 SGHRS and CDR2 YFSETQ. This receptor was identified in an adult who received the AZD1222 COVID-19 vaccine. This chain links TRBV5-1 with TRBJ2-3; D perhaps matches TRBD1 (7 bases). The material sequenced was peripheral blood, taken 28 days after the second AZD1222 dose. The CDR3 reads CASSLAGLTGRPDTQYF. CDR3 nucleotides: TGCGCCAGCAGCTTGGCCGGTCTGACAGGGAGGCCAGATACGCAGTATTTT.